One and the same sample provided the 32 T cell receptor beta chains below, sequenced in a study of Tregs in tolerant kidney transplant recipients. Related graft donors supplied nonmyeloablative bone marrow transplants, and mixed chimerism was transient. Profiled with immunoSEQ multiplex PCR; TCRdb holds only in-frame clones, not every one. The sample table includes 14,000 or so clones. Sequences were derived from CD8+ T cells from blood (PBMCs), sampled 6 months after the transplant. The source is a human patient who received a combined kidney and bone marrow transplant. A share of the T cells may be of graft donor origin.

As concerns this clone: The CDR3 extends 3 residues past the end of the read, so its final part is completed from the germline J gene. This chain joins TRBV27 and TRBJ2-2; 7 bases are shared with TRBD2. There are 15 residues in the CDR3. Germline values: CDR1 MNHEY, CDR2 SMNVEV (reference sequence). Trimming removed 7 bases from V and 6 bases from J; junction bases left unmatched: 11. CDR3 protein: CASTLTGGGAGELFF. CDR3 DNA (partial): TGTGCCAGCACTCTAACGGGGGGAGGGGCCGGGGAG.

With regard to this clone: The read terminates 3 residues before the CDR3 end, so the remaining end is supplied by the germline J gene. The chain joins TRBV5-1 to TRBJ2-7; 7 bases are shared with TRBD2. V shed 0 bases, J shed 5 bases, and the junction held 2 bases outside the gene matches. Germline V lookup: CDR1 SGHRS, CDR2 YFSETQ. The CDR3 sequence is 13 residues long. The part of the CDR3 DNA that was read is TGCGCCAGCAGCTTGGGCGGGAGCAACGAG. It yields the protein CASSLGGSNE. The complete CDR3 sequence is CASSLGGSNEQYF.

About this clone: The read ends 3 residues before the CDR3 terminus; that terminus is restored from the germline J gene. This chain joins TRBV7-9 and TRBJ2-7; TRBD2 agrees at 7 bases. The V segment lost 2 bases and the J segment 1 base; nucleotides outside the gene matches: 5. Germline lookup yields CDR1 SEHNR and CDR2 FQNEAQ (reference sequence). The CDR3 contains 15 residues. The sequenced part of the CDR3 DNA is TGTGCCAGCAGCTTACGGGGGGATACTTCCTACGAG. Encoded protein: CASSLRGDTSYE. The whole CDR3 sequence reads CASSLRGDTSYEQYF.

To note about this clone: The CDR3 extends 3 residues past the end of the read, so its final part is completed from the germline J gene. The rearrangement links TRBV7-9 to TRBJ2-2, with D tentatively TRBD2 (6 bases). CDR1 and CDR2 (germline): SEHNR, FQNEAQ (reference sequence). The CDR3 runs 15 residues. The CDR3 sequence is CASSSIGGGYSPLFF. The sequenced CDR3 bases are TGTGCCAGCAGCTCCATCGGTGGGGGGTATTCACCG.

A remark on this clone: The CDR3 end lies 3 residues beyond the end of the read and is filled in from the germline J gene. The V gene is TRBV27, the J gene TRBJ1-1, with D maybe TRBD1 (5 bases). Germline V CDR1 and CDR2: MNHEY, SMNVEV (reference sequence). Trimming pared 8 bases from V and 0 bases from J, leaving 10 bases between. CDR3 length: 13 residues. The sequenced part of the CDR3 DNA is TGTGCCAGCCTGGGAGGGGTGAACACTGAA. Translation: CASLGGVNTE. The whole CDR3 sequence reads CASLGGVNTEAFF.

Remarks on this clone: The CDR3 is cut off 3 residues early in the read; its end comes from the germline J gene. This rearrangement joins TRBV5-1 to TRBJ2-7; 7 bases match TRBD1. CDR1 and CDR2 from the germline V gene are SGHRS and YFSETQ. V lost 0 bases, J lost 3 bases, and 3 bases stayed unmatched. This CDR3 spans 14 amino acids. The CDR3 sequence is CASSLGQGFYEQYF. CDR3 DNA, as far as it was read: TGCGCCAGCAGCTTGGGACAGGGATTCTACGAG.

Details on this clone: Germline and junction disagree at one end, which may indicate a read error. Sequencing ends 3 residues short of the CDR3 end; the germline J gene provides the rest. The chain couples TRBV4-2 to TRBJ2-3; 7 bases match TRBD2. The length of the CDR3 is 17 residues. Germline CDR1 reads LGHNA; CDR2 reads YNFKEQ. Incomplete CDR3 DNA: TGCGCCAGCAGCCAAGATCCGTCTAGCGGACGCGCAGATACG. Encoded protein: CASSQDPSSGRADT. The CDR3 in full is CASSQDPSSGRADTQYF.

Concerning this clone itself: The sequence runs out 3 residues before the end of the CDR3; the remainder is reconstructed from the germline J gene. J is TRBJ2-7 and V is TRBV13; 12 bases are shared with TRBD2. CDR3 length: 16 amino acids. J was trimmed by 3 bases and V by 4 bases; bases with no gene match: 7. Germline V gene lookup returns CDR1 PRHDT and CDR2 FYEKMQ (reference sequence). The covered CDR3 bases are TGTGCCAGCAGCTCCCCTCGGACTAGCGGGGTCTACGAG. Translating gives CASSSPRTSGVYE. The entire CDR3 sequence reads CASSSPRTSGVYEQYF.

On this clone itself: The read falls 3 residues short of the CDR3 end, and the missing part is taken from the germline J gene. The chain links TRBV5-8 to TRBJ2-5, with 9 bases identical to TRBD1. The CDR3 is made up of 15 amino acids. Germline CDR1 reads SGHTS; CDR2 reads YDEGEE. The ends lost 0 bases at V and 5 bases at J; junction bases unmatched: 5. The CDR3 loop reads CASSLEQGARETQYF. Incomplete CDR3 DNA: TGTGCCAGCAGCTTGGAACAGGGGGCGCGGGAGACC.

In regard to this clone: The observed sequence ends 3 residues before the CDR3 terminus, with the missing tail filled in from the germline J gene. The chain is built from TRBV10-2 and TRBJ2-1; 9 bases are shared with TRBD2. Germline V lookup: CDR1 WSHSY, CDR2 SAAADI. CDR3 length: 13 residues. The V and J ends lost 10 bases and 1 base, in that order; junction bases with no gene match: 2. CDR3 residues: CATAGGSYNEQFF. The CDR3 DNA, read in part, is TGCGCCACAGCGGGAGGTTCCTACAATGAG.

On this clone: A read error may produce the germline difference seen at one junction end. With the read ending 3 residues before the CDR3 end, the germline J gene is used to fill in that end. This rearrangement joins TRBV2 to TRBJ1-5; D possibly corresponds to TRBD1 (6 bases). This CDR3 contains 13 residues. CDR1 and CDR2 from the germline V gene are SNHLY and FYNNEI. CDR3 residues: CDSKGGGNQPQHF. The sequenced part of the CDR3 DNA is TGTGACAGCAAAGGGGGGGGCAATCAGCCC.

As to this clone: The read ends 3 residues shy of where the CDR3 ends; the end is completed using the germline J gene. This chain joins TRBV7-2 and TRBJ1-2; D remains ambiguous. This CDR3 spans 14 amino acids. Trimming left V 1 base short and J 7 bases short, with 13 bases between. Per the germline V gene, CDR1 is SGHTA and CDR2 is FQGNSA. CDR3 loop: CASSLVLPGSGYTF. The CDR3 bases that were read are TGTGCCAGCAGCTTAGTTTTGCCAGGATCTGGC.

Incomplete CDR3 DNA: TGTGCCAGTAGTATATTACCCGGGACTAGAGGTTCACCC. This sequence encodes CASSILPGTRGSP. The CDR3, in full, reads CASSILPGTRGSPLHF. The rearrangement uses TRBV19 and TRBJ1-6, with TRBD1 as a possible D gene (5 bases). The CDR3 is cut off 3 residues early in the read; its end comes from the germline J gene. Trimming shortened V by 2 bases and J by 9 bases, and 17 bases separated the two germline ends. Germline CDR1 and CDR2: LNHDA and SQIVND (reference sequence). The CDR3 spans 16 residues.

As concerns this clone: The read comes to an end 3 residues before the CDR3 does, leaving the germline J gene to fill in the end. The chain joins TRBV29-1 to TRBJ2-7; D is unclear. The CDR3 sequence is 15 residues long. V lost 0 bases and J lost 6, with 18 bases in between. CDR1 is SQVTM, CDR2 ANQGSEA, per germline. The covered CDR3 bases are TGCAGCGTTGAAGAGAGTGGGCGCCGCGTGGGCGAG. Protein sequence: CSVEESGRRVGE. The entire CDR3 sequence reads CSVEESGRRVGEQYF.

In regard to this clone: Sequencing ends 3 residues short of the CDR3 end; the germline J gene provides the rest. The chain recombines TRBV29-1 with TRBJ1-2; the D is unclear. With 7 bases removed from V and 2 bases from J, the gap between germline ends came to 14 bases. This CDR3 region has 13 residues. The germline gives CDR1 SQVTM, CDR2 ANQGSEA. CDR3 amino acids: CSAEVVGNYGYTF. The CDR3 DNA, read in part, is TGCAGCGCCGAGGTGGTAGGGAACTATGGC. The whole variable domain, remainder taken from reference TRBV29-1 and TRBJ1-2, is SAVISQKPSRDICQRGTSLTIQCQVDSQVTMMFWYRQQPGQSLTLIATANQGSEATYESGFVIDKFPISRPNLTFSTLTVSNMSPEDSSIYLCSAEVVGNYGYTFGSGTRLTVV.

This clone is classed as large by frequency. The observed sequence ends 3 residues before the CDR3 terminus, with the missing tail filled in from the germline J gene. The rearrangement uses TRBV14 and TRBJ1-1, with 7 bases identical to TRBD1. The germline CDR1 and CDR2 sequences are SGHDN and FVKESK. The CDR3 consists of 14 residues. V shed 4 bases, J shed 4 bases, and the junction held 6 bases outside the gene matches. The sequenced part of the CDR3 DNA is TGTGCCAGCAGCCCTTTGACAGGGCTCACTGAA. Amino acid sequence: CASSPLTGLTE. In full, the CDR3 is CASSPLTGLTEAFF.

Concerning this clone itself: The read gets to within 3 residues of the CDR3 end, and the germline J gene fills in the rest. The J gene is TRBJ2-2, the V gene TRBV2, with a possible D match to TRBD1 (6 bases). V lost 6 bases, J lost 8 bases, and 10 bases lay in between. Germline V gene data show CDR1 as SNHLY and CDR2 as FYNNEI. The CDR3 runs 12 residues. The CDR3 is CASSTGSGELFF. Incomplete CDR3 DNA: TGTGCCAGCAGCACAGGGTCAGGGGAG.

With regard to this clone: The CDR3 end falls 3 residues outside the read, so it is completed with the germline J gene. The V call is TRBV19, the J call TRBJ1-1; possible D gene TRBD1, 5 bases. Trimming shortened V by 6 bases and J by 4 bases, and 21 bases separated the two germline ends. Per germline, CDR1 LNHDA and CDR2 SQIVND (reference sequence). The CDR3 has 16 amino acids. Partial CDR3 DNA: TGTGCCAGTAGCCGAATAGGCCGGGGGGAAGGCACTGAA. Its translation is CASSRIGRGEGTE. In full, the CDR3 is CASSRIGRGEGTEAFF. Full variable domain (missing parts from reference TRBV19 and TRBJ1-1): DGGITQSPKYLFRKEGQNVTLSCEQNLNHDAMYWYRQDPGQGLRLIYYSQIVNDFQKGDIAEGYSVSREKKESFPLTVTSAQKNPTAFYLCASSRIGRGEGTEAFFGQGTRLTVV.

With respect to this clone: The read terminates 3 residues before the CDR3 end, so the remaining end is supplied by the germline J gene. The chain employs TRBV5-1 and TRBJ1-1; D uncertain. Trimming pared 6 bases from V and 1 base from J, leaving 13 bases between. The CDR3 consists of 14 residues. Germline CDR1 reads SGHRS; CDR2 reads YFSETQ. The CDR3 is CASTLSRGNTEAFF. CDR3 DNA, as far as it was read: TGCGCCAGCACTTTATCCCGGGGGAACACTGAA. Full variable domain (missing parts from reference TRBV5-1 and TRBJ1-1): KAGVTQTPRYLIKTRGQQVTLSCSPISGHRSVSWYQQTPGQGLQFLFEYFSETQRNKGNFPGRFSGRQFSNSRSEMNVSTLELGDSALYLCASTLSRGNTEAFFGQGTRLTVV.

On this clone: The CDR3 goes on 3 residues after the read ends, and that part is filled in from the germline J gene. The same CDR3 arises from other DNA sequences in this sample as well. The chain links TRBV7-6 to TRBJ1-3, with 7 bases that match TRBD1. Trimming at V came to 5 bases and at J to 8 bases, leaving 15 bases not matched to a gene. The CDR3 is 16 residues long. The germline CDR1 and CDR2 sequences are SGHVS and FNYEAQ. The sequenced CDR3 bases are TGTGCCAGCAGCCAATGGACAGGCCGGGCGGATGACACC. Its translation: CASSQWTGRADDT. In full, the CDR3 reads CASSQWTGRADDTIYF.

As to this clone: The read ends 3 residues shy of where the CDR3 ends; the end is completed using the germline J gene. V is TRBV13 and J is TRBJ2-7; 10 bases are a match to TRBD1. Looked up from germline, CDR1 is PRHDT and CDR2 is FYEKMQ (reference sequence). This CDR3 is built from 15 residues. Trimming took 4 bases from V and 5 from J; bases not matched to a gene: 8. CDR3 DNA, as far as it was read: TGTGCCAGCAGCTACCCGGGACAGGGGTCCCACGAG. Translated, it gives CASSYPGQGSHE. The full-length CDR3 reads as CASSYPGQGSHEQYF.

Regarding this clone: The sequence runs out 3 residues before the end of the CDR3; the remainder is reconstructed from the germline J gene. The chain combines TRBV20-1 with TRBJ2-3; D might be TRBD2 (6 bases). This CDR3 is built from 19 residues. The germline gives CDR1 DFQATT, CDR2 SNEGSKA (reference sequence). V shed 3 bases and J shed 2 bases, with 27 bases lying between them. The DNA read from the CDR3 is TGCAGTGCTAGTGGGGCCCACCGTATAGCGGCGTCCGTCACAGATACG. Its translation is CSASGAHRIAASVTDT. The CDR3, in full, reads CSASGAHRIAASVTDTQYF.

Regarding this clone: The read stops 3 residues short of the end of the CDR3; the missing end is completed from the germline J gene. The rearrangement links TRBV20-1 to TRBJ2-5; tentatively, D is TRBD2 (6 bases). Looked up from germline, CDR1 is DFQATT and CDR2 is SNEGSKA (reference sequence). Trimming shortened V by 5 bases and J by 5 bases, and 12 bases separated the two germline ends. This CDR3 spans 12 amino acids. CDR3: CSALGGGETQYF. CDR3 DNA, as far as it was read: TGCAGTGCTTTAGGTGGGGGGGAGACC.

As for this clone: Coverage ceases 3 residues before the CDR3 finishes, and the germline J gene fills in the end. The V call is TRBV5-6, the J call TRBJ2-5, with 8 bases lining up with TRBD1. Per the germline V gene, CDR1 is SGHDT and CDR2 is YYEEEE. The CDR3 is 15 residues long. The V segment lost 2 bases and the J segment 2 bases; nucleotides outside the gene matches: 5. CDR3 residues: CASSFGQGGQETQYF. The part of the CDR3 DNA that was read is TGTGCCAGCAGCTTTGGACAGGGAGGACAAGAGACC.

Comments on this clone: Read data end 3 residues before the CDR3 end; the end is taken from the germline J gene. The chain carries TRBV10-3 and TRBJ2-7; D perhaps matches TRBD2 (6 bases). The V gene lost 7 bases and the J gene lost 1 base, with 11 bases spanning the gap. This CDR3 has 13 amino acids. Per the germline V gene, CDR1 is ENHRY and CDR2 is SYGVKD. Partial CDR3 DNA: TGTGCCATCATCGAGGAGGGGTCCTACGAG. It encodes CAIIEEGSYE. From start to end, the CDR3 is CAIIEEGSYEQYF.

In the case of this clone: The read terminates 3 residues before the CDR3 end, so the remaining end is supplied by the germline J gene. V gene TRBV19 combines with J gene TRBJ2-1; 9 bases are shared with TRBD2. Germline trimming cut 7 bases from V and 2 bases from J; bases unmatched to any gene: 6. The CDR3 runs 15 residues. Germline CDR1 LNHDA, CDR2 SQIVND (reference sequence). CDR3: CASIESSGTYNEQFF. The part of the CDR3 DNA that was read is TGTGCCAGTATCGAGTCTAGCGGGACCTACAATGAG.

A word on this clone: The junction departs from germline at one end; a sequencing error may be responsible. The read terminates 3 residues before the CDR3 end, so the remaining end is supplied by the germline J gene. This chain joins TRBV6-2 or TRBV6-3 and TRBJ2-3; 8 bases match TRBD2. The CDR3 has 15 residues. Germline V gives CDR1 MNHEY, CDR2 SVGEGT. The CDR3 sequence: CASSYSGLGGETQYF. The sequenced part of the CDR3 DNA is TGTGCCAGCAGCTACTCGGGACTAGGAGGGGAGACG.

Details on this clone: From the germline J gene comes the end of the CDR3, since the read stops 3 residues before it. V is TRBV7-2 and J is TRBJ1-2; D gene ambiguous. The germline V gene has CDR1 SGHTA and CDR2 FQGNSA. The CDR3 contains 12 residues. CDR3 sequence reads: CASSLAPYDYTF. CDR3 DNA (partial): TGTGCCAGCAGCTTAGCACCCTACGAC.

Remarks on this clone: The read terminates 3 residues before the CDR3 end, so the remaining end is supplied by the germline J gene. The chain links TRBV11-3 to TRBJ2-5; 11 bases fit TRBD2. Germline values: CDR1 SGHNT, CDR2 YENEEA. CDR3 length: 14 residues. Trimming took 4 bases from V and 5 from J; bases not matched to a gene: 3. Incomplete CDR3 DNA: TGTGCCAGCAGCTGGGGACTAGCGGACGAGACC. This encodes CASSWGLADET. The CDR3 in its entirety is CASSWGLADETQYF. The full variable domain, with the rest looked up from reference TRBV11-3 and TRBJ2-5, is EAGVVQSPRYKIIEKKQPVAFWCNPISGHNTLYWYLQNLGQGPELLIRYENEEAVDDSQLPKDRFSAERLKGVDSTLKIQPAELGDSAVYLCASSWGLADETQYFGPGTRLLVL.

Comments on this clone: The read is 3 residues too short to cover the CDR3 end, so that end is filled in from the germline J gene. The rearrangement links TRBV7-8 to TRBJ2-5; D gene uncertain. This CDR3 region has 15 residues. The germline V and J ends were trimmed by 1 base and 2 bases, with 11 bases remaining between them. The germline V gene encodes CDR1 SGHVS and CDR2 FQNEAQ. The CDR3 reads CASSLVSSAQETQYF. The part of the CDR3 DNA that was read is TGTGCCAGCAGCTTAGTGTCATCAGCGCAAGAGACC.

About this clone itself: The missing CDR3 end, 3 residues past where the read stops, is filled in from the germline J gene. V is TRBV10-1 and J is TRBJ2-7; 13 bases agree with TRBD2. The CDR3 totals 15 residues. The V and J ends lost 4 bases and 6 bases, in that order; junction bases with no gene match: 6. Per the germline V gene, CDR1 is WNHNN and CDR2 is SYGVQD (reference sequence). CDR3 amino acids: CASSAPGTSGAEQYF. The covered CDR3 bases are TGCGCCAGCAGTGCCCCCGGGACTAGCGGGGCCGAG.

CDR3: CASSQDLRGQEAFF. CDR3 DNA, as far as it was read: TGCGCCAGCAGCCAAGATTTGCGGGGACAGGAA. This chain connects TRBV4-1 to TRBJ1-1, with TRBD1 matching over 7 bases. The read comes to an end 3 residues before the CDR3 does, leaving the germline J gene to fill in the end. Germline CDR1 reads MGHRA; CDR2 reads YSYEKL. The CDR3 covers 14 residues.